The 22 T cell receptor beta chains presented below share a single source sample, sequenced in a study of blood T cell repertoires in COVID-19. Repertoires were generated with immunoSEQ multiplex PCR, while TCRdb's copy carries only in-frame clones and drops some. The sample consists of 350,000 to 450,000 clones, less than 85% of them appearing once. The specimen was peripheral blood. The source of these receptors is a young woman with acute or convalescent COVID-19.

In DNA form, the CDR3 reads TGTGCCAGCAGCCCGGGACTAGCGGACAATGAGCAGTTCTTC. Translating it yields CASSPGLADNEQFF. J is TRBJ2-1 and V is TRBV5-6, with 11 bases lining up with TRBD2. Germline CDR1 and CDR2: SGHDT and YYEEEE. The CDR3 has 14 amino acids. Losses at the gene ends were 4 bases for V and 5 bases for J; bases not matched to a gene: 2.

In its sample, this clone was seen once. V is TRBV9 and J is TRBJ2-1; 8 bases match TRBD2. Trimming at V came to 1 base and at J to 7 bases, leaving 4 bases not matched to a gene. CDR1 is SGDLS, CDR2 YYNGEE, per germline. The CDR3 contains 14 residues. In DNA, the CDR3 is TGTGCCAGCAGCGTAACGGGGGGGCATAATGAGCAGTTCTTC. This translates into CASSVTGGHNEQFF.

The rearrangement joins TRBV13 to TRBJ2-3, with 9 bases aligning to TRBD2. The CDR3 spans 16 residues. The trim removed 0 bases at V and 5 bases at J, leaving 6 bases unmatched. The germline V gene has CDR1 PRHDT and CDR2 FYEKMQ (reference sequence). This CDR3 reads CASSLGSGRVQDTQYF. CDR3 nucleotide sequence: TGTGCCAGCAGCTTAGGTAGCGGGAGAGTTCAAGATACGCAGTATTTT.

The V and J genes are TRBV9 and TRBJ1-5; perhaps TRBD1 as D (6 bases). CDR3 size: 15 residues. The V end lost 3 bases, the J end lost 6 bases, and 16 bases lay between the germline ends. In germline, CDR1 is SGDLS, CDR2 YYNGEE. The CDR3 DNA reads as TGTGCCAGCAGCGAGGGACAAGGGGCGGCTCAGCCCCAGCATTTT. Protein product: CASSEGQGAAQPQHF.

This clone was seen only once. CDR3 in DNA: TGCGCCAGCAGCCGGGGACCGGGACAGTATAATTCACCCCTCCACTTT. Its translation is CASSRGPGQYNSPLHF. The V and J genes are TRBV4-1 and TRBJ1-6, with 7 bases matching TRBD1. CDR3 length equals 16 residues. The trim removed 4 bases at V and 4 bases at J, leaving 7 bases unmatched. Germline V gene sequence: CDR1 MGHRA, CDR2 YSYEKL.

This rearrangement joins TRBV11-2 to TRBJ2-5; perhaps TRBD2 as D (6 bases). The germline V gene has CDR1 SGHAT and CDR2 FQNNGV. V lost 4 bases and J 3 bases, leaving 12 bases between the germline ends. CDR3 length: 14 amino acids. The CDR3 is CASSSAGLKETQYF. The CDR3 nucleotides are TGTGCCAGCAGCTCAGCGGGCTTAAAAGAGACCCAGTACTTC.

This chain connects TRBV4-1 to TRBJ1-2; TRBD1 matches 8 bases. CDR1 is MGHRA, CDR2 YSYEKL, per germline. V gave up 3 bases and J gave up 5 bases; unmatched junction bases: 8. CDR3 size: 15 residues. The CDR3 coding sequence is TGCGCCAGCAGCCAGGCTGGACAGGGCCGATATGGCTACACCTTC. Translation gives CASSQAGQGRYGYTF.

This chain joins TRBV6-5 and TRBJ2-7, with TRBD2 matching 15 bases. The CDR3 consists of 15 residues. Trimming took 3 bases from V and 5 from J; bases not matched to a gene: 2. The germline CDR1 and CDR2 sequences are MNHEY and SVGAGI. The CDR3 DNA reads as TGTGCCAGCAGTTATGGACTAGCGGGAGGGAACGAGCAGTACTTC. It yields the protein CASSYGLAGGNEQYF.

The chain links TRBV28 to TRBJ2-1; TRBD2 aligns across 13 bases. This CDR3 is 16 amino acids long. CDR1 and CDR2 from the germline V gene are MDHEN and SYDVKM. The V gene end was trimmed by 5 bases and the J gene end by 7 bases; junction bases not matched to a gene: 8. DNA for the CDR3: TGTGCCAGCAGTCCCGGACTAGCGGGAGCGAATAATGAGCAGTTCTTC. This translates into CASSPGLAGANNEQFF.

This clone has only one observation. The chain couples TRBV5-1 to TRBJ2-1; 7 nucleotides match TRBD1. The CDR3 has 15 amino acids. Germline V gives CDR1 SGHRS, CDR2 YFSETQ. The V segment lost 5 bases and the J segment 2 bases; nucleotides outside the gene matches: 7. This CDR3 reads CASRPPGQPYNEQFF. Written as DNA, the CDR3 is TGCGCCAGCAGACCACCGGGACAGCCCTACAATGAGCAGTTCTTC.

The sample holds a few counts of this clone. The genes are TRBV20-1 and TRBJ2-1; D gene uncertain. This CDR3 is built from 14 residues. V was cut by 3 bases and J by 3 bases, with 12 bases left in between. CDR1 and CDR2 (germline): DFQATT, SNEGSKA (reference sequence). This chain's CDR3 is CSASSQNSYNEQFF. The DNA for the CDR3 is TGCAGTGCTAGTTCACAGAATAGCTACAATGAGCAGTTCTTC.

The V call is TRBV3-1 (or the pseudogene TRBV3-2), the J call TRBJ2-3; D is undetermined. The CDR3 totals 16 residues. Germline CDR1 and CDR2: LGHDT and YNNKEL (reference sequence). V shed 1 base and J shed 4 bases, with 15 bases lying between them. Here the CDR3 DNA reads TGTGCCAGCAGCCAAGGTGGCAGTCTCGCATCAGATACGCAGTATTTT. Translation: CASSQGGSLASDTQYF.

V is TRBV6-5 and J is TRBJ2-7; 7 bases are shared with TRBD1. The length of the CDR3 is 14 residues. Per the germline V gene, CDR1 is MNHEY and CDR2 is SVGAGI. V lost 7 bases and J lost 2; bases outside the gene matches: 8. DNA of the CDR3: TGTGCCAGCACCGGGGCGACAGGGCCCTACGAGCAGTACTTC. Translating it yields CASTGATGPYEQYF.

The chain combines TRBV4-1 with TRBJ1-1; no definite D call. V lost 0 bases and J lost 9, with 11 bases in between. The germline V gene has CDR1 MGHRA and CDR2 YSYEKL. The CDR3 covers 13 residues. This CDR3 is CASSQDPQKQAFF. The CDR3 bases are TGCGCCAGCAGCCAAGATCCGCAGAAACAAGCTTTCTTT.

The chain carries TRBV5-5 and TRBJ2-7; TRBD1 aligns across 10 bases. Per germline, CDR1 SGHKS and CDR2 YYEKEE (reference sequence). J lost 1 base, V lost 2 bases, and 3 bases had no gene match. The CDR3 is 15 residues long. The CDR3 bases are TGTGCCAGCAGCTTCGGACAGGGGGTTTCCTACGAGCAGTACTTC. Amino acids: CASSFGQGVSYEQYF.

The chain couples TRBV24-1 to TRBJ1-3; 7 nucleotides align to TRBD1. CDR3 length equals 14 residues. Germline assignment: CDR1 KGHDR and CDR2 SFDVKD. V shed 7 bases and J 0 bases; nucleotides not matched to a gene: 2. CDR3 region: CATSTGASGNTIYF. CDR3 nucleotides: TGTGCCACCAGCACAGGGGCCTCTGGAAACACCATATATTTT.

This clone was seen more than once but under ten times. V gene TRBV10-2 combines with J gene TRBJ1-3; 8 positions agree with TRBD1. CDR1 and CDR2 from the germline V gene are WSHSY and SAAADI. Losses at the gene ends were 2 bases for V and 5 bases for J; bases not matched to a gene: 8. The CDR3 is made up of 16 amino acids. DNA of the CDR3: TGCGCCAGCAGTGAGCCGATTGGGACAGGAAGAAACACCATATATTTT. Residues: CASSEPIGTGRNTIYF.

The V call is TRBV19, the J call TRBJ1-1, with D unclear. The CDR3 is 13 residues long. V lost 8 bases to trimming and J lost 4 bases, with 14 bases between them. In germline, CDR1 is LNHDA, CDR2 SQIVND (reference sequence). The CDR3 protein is CASYVRAGTEAFF. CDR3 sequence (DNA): TGTGCCAGTTATGTGAGGGCTGGCACTGAAGCTTTCTTT.

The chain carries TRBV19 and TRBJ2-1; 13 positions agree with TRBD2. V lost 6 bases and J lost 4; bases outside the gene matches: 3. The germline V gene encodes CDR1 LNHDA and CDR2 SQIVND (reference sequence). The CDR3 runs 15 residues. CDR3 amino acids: CASSKLAGGYNEQFF. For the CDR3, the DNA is TGTGCCAGTAGCAAACTAGCGGGAGGGTACAATGAGCAGTTCTTC.

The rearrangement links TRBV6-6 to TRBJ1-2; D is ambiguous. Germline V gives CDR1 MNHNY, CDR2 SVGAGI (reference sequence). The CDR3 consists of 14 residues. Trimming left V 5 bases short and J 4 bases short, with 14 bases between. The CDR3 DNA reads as TGTGCCAGCAGTACAAGACTGAGCCTCTATGGCTACACCTTC. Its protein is CASSTRLSLYGYTF.

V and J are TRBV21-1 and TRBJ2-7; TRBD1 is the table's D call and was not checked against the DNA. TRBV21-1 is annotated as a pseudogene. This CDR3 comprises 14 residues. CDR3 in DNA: TGTGCCAGCACCCCACCGGGACAGGGCTACGAGCAGTACTTC. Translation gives CASTPPGQGYEQYF.

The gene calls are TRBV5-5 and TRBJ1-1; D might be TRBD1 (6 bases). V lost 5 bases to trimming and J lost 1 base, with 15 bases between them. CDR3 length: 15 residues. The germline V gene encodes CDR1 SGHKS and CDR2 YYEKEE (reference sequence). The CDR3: CASRLSVTGNTEAFF. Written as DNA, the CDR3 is TGTGCCAGCAGGCTTTCTGTGACAGGGAACACTGAAGCTTTCTTT.